This T cell receptor beta chain was found in a study of shared clonotypes between healthy human individuals. Study as a whole: Each donor's CD8 memory used one plate, CD8 naive two, each CD4 subset three. Findings and limits, study-wide: Naive subsets typically showed greater estimated richness than memory subsets.

An assay was performed, and its level was deep. The data were produced by immunoSEQ multiplex PCR, yet TCRdb's version contains in-frame clones alone and is incomplete. The sample lists 1.5 million to 2.5 million clones, about 95% occurring once. As regards this clone: Its antigen is undetermined. The sample contains more than one DNA sequence encoding this CDR3.

Trimming took 8 bases from V and 1 from J, leaving 12 bases between them. The germline CDR1 and CDR2 sequences are SNHLY and FYNNEI. This CDR3 contains 13 residues. The naive CD8 population came from CD45RO-negative cells selected for CCR7, without terminally differentiated effector memory CD45RA+ cells. All donors were healthy HIV-negative adults lacking recent acute infections or vaccinations. The specimen sequenced was naive CD8+ T cells sorted from blood. This chain joins TRBV2 and TRBJ2-7; D possibly corresponds to TRBD1 (6 bases). The sequence was obtained from a man between 18 and 29 years old in good health. The CDR3 loop reads CASSGDGSYEQYF. CDR3 sequence (DNA): TGTGCCAGCTCAGGGGATGGGTCCTACGAGCAGTACTTC.